This T cell receptor (beta chain) was sequenced for a study of siplizumab effects on memory and regulatory T cells. Whole-study results and caveats: Confirmation that proliferating Tregs from siplizumab cultures had suppressive function was not obtained.

Germline loops: CDR1 MNHEY, CDR2 SMNVEV (reference sequence). CDR3 length: 17 residues. Trimming cost V 8 bases and J 6 bases, with 28 bases left between them. Remarks on this clone: Its matching antigen is unknown.

The data were produced by immunoSEQ multiplex PCR, yet TCRdb's version contains in-frame clones alone and is incomplete. The table includes some 100,000 clones, 75% to 95% detected once. This TCR came from a human donor in good health. Some clones in this sample may be carry-over from other donors' samples. The sequenced sample consisted of CD4+ T cells sorted from blood. The V gene is TRBV27, the J gene TRBJ1-1; D unclear. CDR3 sequence reads: CASSMNPEGPGASEAFF. In nucleotides, the CDR3 is TGTGCCAGCTCCATGAACCCCGAGGGTCCCGGTGCTTCTGAAGCTTTCTTT.